Listed here are 32 T cell receptor beta chains from one sample, sequenced in a study of cytomegalovirus exposure and HLA in healthy donors. Primers: 60 Vbeta forward and 13 Jbeta reverse. Only in-frame clones appear in the TCRdb table, and some are missing; sequencing was by immunoSEQ multiplex PCR. The sample carries more than 150,000 clones, more than 70% recorded once. The sample taken for sequencing was PBMCs. Receptors originate from a girl between 5 and 17 years old in good health and CMV-seropositive.

This clone appeared a single time. The chain employs TRBV9 and TRBJ2-5; D possibly corresponds to TRBD2 (5 bases). V dropped 0 bases and J dropped 5 bases, with 11 bases sitting between them. Germline V gives CDR1 SGDLS, CDR2 YYNGEE. The CDR3 extends over 14 amino acids. The CDR3 nucleotides read TGTGCCAGCAGCGTAGGGGGAGACGGGGAGACCCAGTACTTC. It is translated as CASSVGGDGETQYF.

The chain is built from TRBV10-3 and TRBJ1-1; D gene uncertain. The V and J ends lost 4 bases and 0 bases respectively, with 9 bases between them. Germline V gives CDR1 ENHRY, CDR2 SYGVKD. CDR3 length: 14 residues. DNA for the CDR3: TGTGCCATCAGTGCCGGGTGGGTGAACACTGAAGCTTTCTTT. It encodes CAISAGWVNTEAFF.

Comment on this clone: Other nucleotide sequences from this sample produce the same CDR3. The V call is TRBV30, the J call TRBJ1-5; a possible D gene is TRBD1 (6 bases). The V gene lost 2 bases and the J gene lost 4 bases, with 9 bases spanning the gap. CDR3 length: 13 amino acids. Germline lookup yields CDR1 GTSNPN and CDR2 SVGIG (reference sequence). The CDR3 region has the DNA TGTGCCTGGAGTCCACAGGGTAATCAGCCCCAGCATTTT. Translated: CAWSPQGNQPQHF.

This chain connects TRBV5-1 to TRBJ2-5; D is perhaps TRBD1 (5 bases). The CDR3 spans 16 residues. V lost 0 bases and J 5 bases, leaving 17 bases between the germline ends. Germline V CDR1 and CDR2: SGHRS, YFSETQ. The DNA of the CDR3 is TGCGCCAGCAGCTTGGGGGGCAGCTCCCTGGGGGAGACCCAGTACTTC. It specifies CASSLGGSSLGETQYF.

The gene calls are TRBV15 and TRBJ2-5, with TRBD2 identical over 11 bases. The CDR3 covers 17 residues. CDR1 LNHNV and CDR2 YYDKDF come from the germline V gene (reference sequence). V lost 0 bases and J lost 7; bases outside the gene matches: 10. The DNA for the CDR3 is TGTGCCACCAGCAGAGATTTGGTAGCGGGAGGGCGAGCGACCCAGTACTTC. This translates into CATSRDLVAGGRATQYF.

DNA of the CDR3: TGTGCCATCAGCCCCCAGGGGGCTGGCACCGGGGAGCTGTTTTTT. This sequence encodes CAISPQGAGTGELFF. V is TRBV10-3 and J is TRBJ2-2; the match to TRBD1 covers 8 bases. Germline V gene data show CDR1 as ENHRY and CDR2 as SYGVKD. The CDR3 extends over 15 amino acids. V was pared by 6 bases and J by 4 bases, with 7 bases of the junction left unmatched.

This chain connects TRBV10-2 to TRBJ2-3; no firm D call. This CDR3 comprises 13 residues. The V end was cut by 8 bases, the J end by 5 bases, with 14 bases between. CDR1 and CDR2 (germline): WSHSY, SAAADI. The CDR3 DNA reads TGCGCCAGCGGGCAGAGAGAGTTAGATACGCAGTATTTT. Protein sequence: CASGQRELDTQYF.

The rearrangement uses TRBV28 and TRBJ1-2; TRBD1 matches 8 bases. CDR1 is MDHEN and CDR2 is SYDVKM in the germline V gene. V shed 6 bases and J 1 base; nucleotides not matched to a gene: 7. The CDR3 is made up of 15 amino acids. The CDR3 protein is CASRRGGQGNYGYTF. DNA for the CDR3: TGTGCCAGCAGACGCGGTGGACAGGGTAACTATGGCTACACCTTC.

The V gene is TRBV29-1, the J gene TRBJ1-1, with unresolved D. Trimming took off 4 bases at V and 4 bases at J, with 10 bases between the two ends. The germline V gene has CDR1 SQVTM and CDR2 ANQGSEA. This CDR3 has 12 amino acids. CDR3 sequence: CSVAISGTEAFF. The CDR3 DNA follows: TGCAGCGTTGCAATATCGGGCACTGAAGCTTTCTTT.

This clone appeared once. The chain has TRBV30 and TRBJ2-2; 9 positions match TRBD2. CDR1 GTSNPN and CDR2 SVGIG come from the germline V gene (reference sequence). The CDR3 spans 14 residues. Germline trimming cut 3 bases from V and 3 bases from J; bases unmatched to any gene: 2. CDR3 sequence reads: CAWRVAGDTGELFF. In DNA form, the CDR3 reads TGTGCCTGGAGGGTAGCGGGAGACACCGGGGAGCTGTTTTTT.

The gene calls are TRBV6-1 and TRBJ1-5, with 10 bases that match TRBD1. The ends lost 6 bases at V and 4 bases at J; junction bases unmatched: 6. Germline CDR1 MNHNS, CDR2 SASEGT. The CDR3 is made up of 15 amino acids. The CDR3 loop is CASRYTGQGNQPQHF. CDR3 DNA: TGTGCCAGCAGATACACGGGACAGGGGAATCAGCCCCAGCATTTT.

On this clone: At one end the junction does not follow the germline gene, possibly because of a read error. This chain uses TRBV6-1 with TRBJ1-1; 11 nucleotides agree with TRBD1. The CDR3 sequence is 14 residues long. Germline V gene data show CDR1 as MNHNS and CDR2 as SASEGT. CDR3 loop: CASSGWTGGTEASF. DNA of the CDR3: TGTGCCAGCAGTGGTTGGACAGGGGGCACTGAAGCTTCCTTT.

The chain has TRBV6-1 and TRBJ2-7; TRBD1 aligns across 9 bases. V dropped 10 bases and J dropped 4; count of bases not matched to a gene: 14. This CDR3 is 15 amino acids long. Germline CDR1 MNHNS, CDR2 SASEGT. The CDR3 spells CATKEMGTGSYEQYF. DNA of the CDR3: TGTGCCACTAAAGAAATGGGGACAGGGTCTTACGAGCAGTACTTC.

The V call is TRBV7-9, the J call TRBJ1-4; 7 bases are shared with TRBD1. Trimming at V came to 5 bases and at J to 6 bases, leaving 9 bases not matched to a gene. From germline, CDR1 is SEHNR and CDR2 FQNEAQ (reference sequence). The length of the CDR3 is 15 residues. CDR3 residues: CASSLTRDSHEKLFF. The CDR3 region has the DNA TGTGCCAGCAGCCTGACCCGGGACAGCCATGAAAAACTGTTTTTT.

This clone was picked up a small number of times. V and J are TRBV18 and TRBJ2-7; 7 bases match TRBD2. The J segment lost 1 base and the V segment lost 4 bases, leaving 7 bases of the junction unmatched. CDR3 size: 15 residues. From germline, CDR1 is KGHSH and CDR2 LQKENI. CDR3 sequence: CASSLTSVASYEQYF. As DNA, the CDR3 is TGTGCCAGCTCACTTACTAGCGTCGCATCCTACGAGCAGTACTTC.

The chain links TRBV5-1 to TRBJ2-6, with 9 bases fitting TRBD1. CDR1 is SGHRS, CDR2 YFSETQ, per germline. The CDR3 is 18 amino acids. The J segment lost 0 bases and the V segment lost 2 bases, leaving 6 bases of the junction unmatched. As DNA, the CDR3 is TGCGCCAGCAGCTTAAAGGGACAGGGATTCTCTGGGGCCAACGTCCTGACTTTC. Translating it yields CASSLKGQGFSGANVLTF.

The V and J genes are TRBV10-3 and TRBJ2-1; 9 bases fit TRBD2. CDR1 is ENHRY, CDR2 SYGVKD, per germline. This CDR3 spans 18 amino acids. The V segment lost 8 bases and the J segment 0 bases; nucleotides outside the gene matches: 14. The CDR3 nucleotides read TGTGCCATCTCTCCGGGACTAGCTACCTTCAGCTCCTACAATGAGCAGTTCTTC. Its protein is CAISPGLATFSSYNEQFF.

The chain combines TRBV10-3 with TRBJ1-5, with D unresolved. This CDR3 region has 12 residues. V lost 8 bases to trimming and J lost 1 base, with 6 bases between them. Looked up from germline, CDR1 is ENHRY and CDR2 is SYGVKD. The CDR3 reads CAIGDSNQPQHF. CDR3 bases: TGTGCCATCGGAGACAGCAATCAGCCCCAGCATTTT.

The sample holds a few counts of this clone. The chain couples TRBV6-5 to TRBJ2-7; the match to TRBD1 covers 8 bases. CDR3 length: 15 residues. J was trimmed by 5 bases and V by 8 bases; bases with no gene match: 14. CDR1 MNHEY and CDR2 SVGAGI come from the germline V gene. This CDR3 reads CASGRGTGQVHEQYF. The CDR3 nucleotides read TGTGCCAGCGGAAGGGGAACGGGACAGGTCCACGAGCAGTACTTC.

This clone was seen only once. The CDR3 protein is CAWSAASGNTIYF. As DNA, the CDR3 is TGTGCCTGGAGCGCGGCCTCTGGAAACACCATATATTTT. The chain carries TRBV30 and TRBJ1-3; D is unresolved. Germline V gives CDR1 GTSNPN, CDR2 SVGIG (reference sequence). The V end was cut by 3 bases, the J end by 0 bases, with 6 bases between. The CDR3 length is 13 residues.

V is TRBV2 and J is TRBJ1-1, with D possibly being TRBD1 (6 bases). Germline-derived CDR1 and CDR2 are SNHLY and FYNNEI. The CDR3 extends over 13 amino acids. V was pared by 4 bases and J by 4 bases, with 10 bases between. The DNA of the CDR3 is TGTGCCAGCAGTGTTAAGGGGGTCACTGAAGCTTTCTTT. Residues: CASSVKGVTEAFF. Complete variable domain (other parts from reference TRBV2 and TRBJ1-1): EPEVTQTPSHQVTQMGQEVILRCVPISNHLYFYWYRQILGQKVEFLVSFYNNEISEKSEIFDDQFSVERPDGSNFTLKIRSTKLEDSAMYFCASSVKGVTEAFFGQGTRLTVV.

This clone was seen only a few times. The CDR3 DNA sequence: TGTGCCAGCAGCTCGCCGGACAGGTTAATAGGTGAGCAGTTCTTC. Amino acid sequence: CASSSPDRLIGEQFF. The V gene is TRBV7-9, the J gene TRBJ2-1; 7 bases are shared with TRBD1. This CDR3 has 15 residues. Looked up from germline, CDR1 is SEHNR and CDR2 is FQNEAQ (reference sequence). After removal of 4 bases from V and 9 bases from J, the junction contained 12 bases not matched to a gene.

The chain carries TRBV29-1 and TRBJ2-5, with TRBD2 matching 11 bases. V lost 8 bases to trimming and J lost 2 bases; unmatched junction nucleotides: 10. CDR3 size: 15 residues. Germline CDR1 reads SQVTM; CDR2 reads ANQGSEA. CDR3 sequence reads: CSHGLAGGGQETQYF. In DNA, the CDR3 is TGCAGCCATGGACTAGCGGGTGGAGGGCAAGAGACCCAGTACTTC.

The chain has TRBV14 and TRBJ1-1; 9 nucleotides align to TRBD1. Germline V gives CDR1 SGHDN, CDR2 FVKESK. The CDR3 runs to 14 residues. V lost 4 bases, J lost 7 bases, and 7 bases stayed unmatched. Here the CDR3 reads CASSRLGQGLEAFF. The CDR3 DNA is TGTGCCAGCAGCCGTTTGGGACAGGGACTTGAAGCTTTCTTT.

V is TRBV28 and J is TRBJ2-7; 10 bases match TRBD1. This CDR3 contains 11 residues. Germline V gene sequence: CDR1 MDHEN, CDR2 SYDVKM. V lost 5 bases, J lost 12 bases, and 4 bases stayed unmatched. The CDR3 loop is CASSGTGEWYF. The CDR3 DNA reads TGTGCCAGCAGTGGGACAGGGGAATGGTACTTC.

The rearrangement uses TRBV6-6 and TRBJ1-5, with 7 bases identical to TRBD1. This CDR3 has 15 amino acids. After removal of 6 bases from V and 1 base from J, the junction contained 6 bases not matched to a gene. CDR1 and CDR2 from the germline V gene are MNHNY and SVGAGI (reference sequence). CDR3 sequence reads: CASSKDRWSNQPQHF. The CDR3 DNA reads as TGTGCCAGCAGCAAGGACAGGTGGAGCAATCAGCCCCAGCATTTT.

This chain uses TRBV5-6 with TRBJ2-1; 10 nucleotides match TRBD2. Trimming took 1 base from V and 8 from J; bases not matched to a gene: 3. CDR1 and CDR2 from the germline V gene are SGHDT and YYEEEE. There are 14 residues in the CDR3. The chain's CDR3 is CASSLKREGHEQFF. The CDR3 region has the DNA TGTGCCAGCAGCTTGAAGCGGGAGGGCCATGAGCAGTTCTTC.

The genes are TRBV10-3 and TRBJ2-2; a possible D gene is TRBD2 (6 bases). With 6 bases removed from V and 2 bases from J, the gap between germline ends came to 7 bases. The CDR3 is 13 residues long. Looked up from germline, CDR1 is ENHRY and CDR2 is SYGVKD. CDR3 protein: CAISGSNTGELFF. Written as DNA, the CDR3 is TGTGCCATCAGCGGGAGTAACACCGGGGAGCTGTTTTTT.

In its sample, this clone was seen a few times. The rearrangement links TRBV19 to TRBJ1-1, with D unclear. This CDR3 contains 15 residues. The germline V and J ends were trimmed by 9 bases and 4 bases, with 21 bases remaining between them. CDR1 and CDR2 (germline): LNHDA, SQIVND (reference sequence). The CDR3, as DNA: TGTGCCAGCCAGGATACCCGGGATAAGGTCACTGAAGCTTTCTTT. This gives the protein CASQDTRDKVTEAFF. The full variable domain, with the rest looked up from reference TRBV19 and TRBJ1-1, is DGGITQSPKYLFRKEGQNVTLSCEQNLNHDAMYWYRQDPGQGLRLIYYSQIVNDFQKGDIAEGYSVSREKKESFPLTVTSAQKNPTAFYLCASQDTRDKVTEAFFGQGTRLTVV.

The V gene is TRBV20-1, the J gene TRBJ2-7; D unresolved. CDR1 and CDR2 from the germline V gene are DFQATT and SNEGSKA (reference sequence). Trimming pared 6 bases from V and 3 bases from J, leaving 9 bases between. The CDR3 extends over 11 amino acids. CDR3 DNA: TGCAGTGCCCGAAGGAGCTACGAGCAGTACTTC. Amino acids: CSARRSYEQYF.

The V and J genes are TRBV5-1 and TRBJ1-4, with 7 bases fitting TRBD1. Trimming removed 3 bases from V and 5 bases from J; junction bases left unmatched: 4. Germline CDR1 and CDR2: SGHRS and YFSETQ. This CDR3 is built from 14 residues. The CDR3 DNA is TGCGCCAGCAGCTCTTCGGACAGGAATGAAAAACTGTTTTTT. Translating gives CASSSSDRNEKLFF.

The CDR3 coding sequence is TGTGCCAGCAGCCCCTGGAGGAGCAATCAGCCCCAGCATTTT. Its protein product is CASSPWRSNQPQHF. This chain joins TRBV7-2 and TRBJ1-5; D gene ambiguous. This CDR3 comprises 14 residues. V was shortened by 5 bases and J by 1 base, with 9 bases between the two germline ends. Germline CDR1 is SGHTA and CDR2 is FQGNSA.